The 5 T cell receptor beta chains below all came from one sample that was sequenced in a study of OX40 agonist ivuxolimab in advanced cancers. TCRdb keeps only in-frame clones here, not all; method: immunoSEQ multiplex PCR. The sample has about 70,000 clones, roughly 90% seen once; the top ten hold 0.8% to 1.2%. The sample in question was CD4+ or CD8+ T cells sorted from blood, obtained in a trial of the OX40 agonist ivuxolimab. The receptors were sampled from an adult with an advanced solid tumor such as melanoma, head and neck, liver or kidney cancer.

The chain is built from TRBV27 and TRBJ1-2; TRBD1 is a possible D gene (5 bases). V was shortened by 3 bases and J by 0 bases, with 17 bases between the two germline ends. The length of the CDR3 is 17 residues. Looked up from germline, CDR1 is MNHEY and CDR2 is SMNVEV (reference sequence). This CDR3 reads CASSFYGGSGANYGYTF. The DNA of the CDR3 is TGTGCCAGCAGTTTTTACGGGGGATCGGGGGCTAACTATGGCTACACCTTC.

The chain employs TRBV5-1 and TRBJ1-3, with TRBD1 as a possible D gene (5 bases). Germline CDR1 and CDR2: SGHRS and YFSETQ. CDR3 length: 14 residues. Between the trimmed V and J ends, which lost 7 bases and 0 bases, there was a span of 11 bases. In DNA, the CDR3 is TGCGCCAGCTCCTCCGGGGGCTCTGGAAACACCATATATTTT. Protein product: CASSSGGSGNTIYF.

The V call is TRBV29-1, the J call TRBJ2-1; D remains unclear. In germline, CDR1 is SQVTM, CDR2 ANQGSEA. The CDR3 is 13 amino acids. V dropped 3 bases and J dropped 0 bases, with 6 bases sitting between them. The DNA of the CDR3 is TGCAGCGTTGACACGAGCTCCTACAATGAGCAGTTCTTC. Its translation: CSVDTSSYNEQFF.

This clone was seen only once. V gene TRBV30 combines with J gene TRBJ2-4; 12 nucleotides match TRBD2. In germline, CDR1 is GTSNPN, CDR2 SVGIG (reference sequence). The V segment lost 5 bases and the J segment 1 base; nucleotides outside the gene matches: 0. The CDR3 has 14 amino acids. The DNA for the CDR3 is TGTGCCTGGGGACTAGCGGGGGCCAAAAACATTCAGTACTTC. Translated, it gives CAWGLAGAKNIQYF.

The chain links TRBV6-1 to TRBJ2-5; possible D gene TRBD1, 6 bases. Germline CDR1 is MNHNS and CDR2 is SASEGT. V lost 6 bases and J lost 1, with 12 bases in between. This CDR3 comprises 14 residues. This CDR3 reads CASSPGHSQETQYF. CDR3 nucleotide sequence: TGTGCCAGCAGCCCGGGACATTCCCAAGAGACCCAGTACTTC.